The next 18 T cell receptor beta chains were all read from a single sample in a study of human T cells and chemical hapten exposure. TCRdb itself ran the RACE reads through MiXCR, one entry per CDR3 protein. The sample records about 380,000 distinct CDR3 sequences, roughly 4.6% being singletons. Time point reported: pre-sensitization, week 0. As for treatment: therapeutic diphenylcyclopropenone sensitization with weekly scalp DPC. This specimen was whole blood, taken in connection with sensitization to the hapten diphenylcyclopropenone (DPC). The source is a woman in her 50s with alopecia areata. Some clones in this sample may be carry-over from other donors' samples.

This clonotype was detected ten times or more. V is TRBV28 and J is TRBJ2-3; the match to TRBD2 covers 9 bases. The CDR3 sequence is 18 residues long. V lost 4 bases to trimming and J lost 5 bases; unmatched junction nucleotides: 16. Germline CDR1 MDHEN, CDR2 SYDVKM. The CDR3 spells CASSSPLIAGAIKDTQYF. The CDR3 DNA reads TGTGCCAGCAGTTCCCCCCTAATAGCGGGAGCCATCAAAGATACGCAGTATTTT. Drawing the rest from reference TRBV28 and TRBJ2-3, the complete variable domain is DVKVTQSSRYLVKRTGEKVFLECVQDMDHENMFWYRQDPGLGLRLIYFSYDVKMKEKGDIPEGYSVSREKKERFSLILESASTNQTSMYLCASSSPLIAGAIKDTQYFGPGTRLTVL.

V gene TRBV30 combines with J gene TRBJ1-5, with TRBD1 matching 10 bases. After removal of 1 base from V and 8 bases from J, the junction contained 2 bases not matched to a gene. The V gene's germline CDR1 is GTSNPN and CDR2 SVGIG (reference sequence). CDR3 length: 13 amino acids. The CDR3 here is CAWSGDRGKPQHF. The CDR3 DNA follows: TGTGCCTGGAGTGGGGACAGGGGCAAGCCCCAGCATTTT.

Turning to this clonotype: One junction end disagrees with the germline gene, perhaps due to a read error. This chain connects TRBV11-2 to TRBJ2-3, with 8 bases matching TRBD2. This CDR3 has 16 residues. CDR1 is SGHAT, CDR2 FQNNGV, per germline. The CDR3, as DNA: TGTGCCAACAGCTTAGGTAGAGCGGGGGGCACAGATACGCAGTATTTT. It specifies CANSLGRAGGTDTQYF.

This clonotype was counted many times. CDR3 bases: TGCAGCGTTGTATGGCAGCGGTCTGGAAACACCATATATTTT. Amino acids: CSVVWQRSGNTIYF. This chain joins TRBV29-1 and TRBJ1-3; no definite D call. The germline V gene has CDR1 SQVTM and CDR2 ANQGSEA. The CDR3 totals 14 residues. Trimming left V 4 bases short and J 1 base short, with 11 bases between.

This clonotype was seen ten or more times. V usage is TRBV6-2 or TRBV6-3 and J usage is TRBJ1-1; 8 bases align to TRBD1. Germline V gene sequence: CDR1 MNHEY, CDR2 SVGEGT. Trimming removed 5 bases from V and 9 bases from J; junction bases left unmatched: 5. There are 12 residues in the CDR3. The CDR3 coding sequence is TGTGCCAGCAGTCGCGGACAGGGAAAAGCTTTCTTT. This encodes CASSRGQGKAFF.

This rearrangement joins TRBV6-5 to TRBJ2-5; no clear D gene. V dropped 8 bases and J dropped 2 bases, with 12 bases sitting between them. The CDR3 runs 13 residues. CDR1 is MNHEY, CDR2 SVGAGI, per germline. CDR3 DNA: TGTGCCAGCGGCTATCCAGCACAAGAGACCCAGTACTTC. Its translation is CASGYPAQETQYF.

V is TRBV29-1 and J is TRBJ1-1, with D hard to call. Germline V gene sequence: CDR1 SQVTM, CDR2 ANQGSEA. This CDR3 contains 14 residues. Trimming removed 3 bases from V and 7 bases from J, with 18 bases in between. CDR3 sequence: CSVDRRARVIEAFF. The DNA of the CDR3 is TGCAGCGTTGATCGGAGGGCGCGGGTGATTGAAGCTTTCTTT.

This clonotype was counted many times. The V and J genes are TRBV12-3 or TRBV12-4 and TRBJ1-6, with 7 bases that match TRBD1. V was pared by 5 bases and J by 11 bases, with 6 bases of the junction left unmatched. The CDR3 totals 13 residues. The CDR3 spells CASSLQGSAPLHF. CDR3 in DNA: TGTGCCAGCAGTCTACAGGGGTCGGCACCCCTCCACTTT.

This clonotype was recorded many times. The chain uses TRBV4-2 and TRBJ2-1, with TRBD2 identical over 7 bases. In germline, CDR1 is LGHNA, CDR2 YNFKEQ. The V and J ends lost 0 bases and 1 base, in that order; junction bases with no gene match: 3. This CDR3 comprises 16 residues. CDR3 sequence (DNA): TGTGCCAGCAGCCAAGATCCAGCGGGGTCCTACAATGAGCAGTTCTTC. Its translation is CASSQDPAGSYNEQFF.

This sequence joins TRBV29-1 and TRBJ1-2; tentatively, D is TRBD1 (6 bases). From germline, CDR1 is SQVTM and CDR2 ANQGSEA. The germline V and J ends were trimmed by 3 bases and 2 bases, with 16 bases remaining between them. The CDR3 consists of 15 residues. CDR3 in DNA: TGCAGCGTTGATGAAACCGGGACAAGAAACTATGGCTACACCTTC. Residues: CSVDETGTRNYGYTF.

Comments on this clonotype: This CDR3 is missing its conserved last phenylalanine or tryptophan, likely due to a read error. This chain uses TRBV15 with TRBJ1-1, with 7 positions matching TRBD1. Losses at the gene ends were 5 bases for V and 4 bases for J; bases not matched to a gene: 10. The CDR3 length is 15 residues. The germline V gene has CDR1 LNHNV and CDR2 YYDKDF (reference sequence). The CDR3 coding sequence is TGTGCCACCAGCGGACCCAGGGGGTTTATCACTGAAGCTTTCCTT. Translated, it gives CATSGPRGFITEAFL.

This chain links TRBV3-1 with TRBJ2-6; 7 nucleotides align to TRBD2. The germline V gene has CDR1 LGHDT and CDR2 YNNKEL (reference sequence). The CDR3 spans 17 residues. With 4 bases clipped from V and 2 bases from J, the junction kept 8 bases outside the gene matches. The CDR3 DNA sequence: TGTGCCAGCAGCCCACTCCAGCGGGGACCTGGGGCCAACGTCCTGACTTTC. Protein: CASSPLQRGPGANVLTF.

This clonotype has only a few counts. The rearrangement links TRBV6-5 to TRBJ2-1, with D uncertain. The CDR3 sequence is 14 residues long. The V end lost 0 bases, the J end lost 5 bases, and 8 bases lay between the germline ends. CDR1 and CDR2 (germline): MNHEY, SVGAGI. The CDR3 nucleotides read TGTGCCAGCAGTTACTCTCATCCAGACAATGAGCAGTTCTTC. Residues: CASSYSHPDNEQFF.

This clonotype occurred a few times. The chain employs TRBV4-2 and TRBJ2-7, with a possible D match to TRBD1 (6 bases). CDR1 and CDR2 from the germline V gene are LGHNA and YNFKEQ. The V gene lost 4 bases and the J gene lost 5 bases, with 12 bases spanning the gap. The CDR3 contains 13 residues. DNA for the CDR3: TGTGCCAGCAGCCCTGGGGGCACAGACGAGCAGTACTTC. This codes for CASSPGGTDEQYF.

This clonotype showed up many times. The rearrangement uses TRBV6-1 and TRBJ1-5; maybe TRBD1 (6 bases). The CDR3 extends over 15 amino acids. Trimming cost V 2 bases and J 3 bases, with 11 bases left between them. Per germline, CDR1 MNHNS and CDR2 SASEGT. The DNA of the CDR3 is TGTGCCAGCAGTGAATTGGACAGATTCAATCAGCCCCAGCATTTT. This codes for CASSELDRFNQPQHF.

This clonotype was seen more than once but under ten times. The chain recombines TRBV5-1 with TRBJ2-2; 8 bases map to TRBD1. Germline V CDR1 and CDR2: SGHRS, YFSETQ. Trimming cost V 4 bases and J 3 bases; bases outside gene matches: 8. This CDR3 has 16 residues. Here the CDR3 DNA reads TGCGCCAGCAGCCTCAGGGGGCGCGGTGACACCGGGGAGCTGTTTTTT. Its translation: CASSLRGRGDTGELFF.

This clonotype has at least ten counts. The chain employs TRBV9 and TRBJ1-4; D is ambiguous. CDR1 and CDR2 from the germline V gene are SGDLS and YYNGEE. The V and J ends lost 0 bases and 8 bases respectively, with 14 bases between them. The CDR3 runs 15 residues. The CDR3 spells CASSVADGILEKLFF. The CDR3, as DNA: TGTGCCAGCAGCGTAGCTGACGGGATTCTAGAAAAACTGTTTTTT.

Details on this clonotype: A much larger clone differs from this one at a single base, so this may be a read error. The V call is TRBV6-5, the J call TRBJ2-7; 13 nucleotides line up with TRBD2. Germline V lookup: CDR1 MNHEY, CDR2 SVGAGI. The CDR3 consists of 17 residues. CDR3 loop: CACRLLAGGASSYEQYF. The DNA of the CDR3 is TGTGCCTGCAGACTACTAGCGGGGGGGGCTAGCTCCTACGAGCAGTACTTC.